This T cell receptor beta chain came from a study of blood T cell repertoires in COVID-19. Assay used: immunoSEQ multiplex PCR; TCRdb lists only in-frame clones, some missing. The sample shows fewer than 350,000 clones, 88% of them seen only once. Notes on this clone: Other DNA sequences from this sample encode an identical CDR3 as well.

The sequence was obtained from a woman in her sixties in a cohort exposed to, infected with or recovered from COVID-19 (not recorded which). Sequenced: PBMCs or T cells enriched from blood (not recorded which).

DNA of the CDR3: TGTGCCACCAGTGACCCGAGAAGCAATCAGCCCCAGCATTTT. Protein sequence: CATSDPRSNQPQHF. The chain carries TRBV24-1 and TRBJ1-5; D gene uncertain. The CDR3 length is 14 residues. Trimming shortened V by 4 bases and J by 1 base, and 7 bases separated the two germline ends. Germline lookup yields CDR1 KGHDR and CDR2 SFDVKD.